Included here is one T cell receptor beta chain sequence, with context. The target antigen is unknown. The data were obtained in a study of cytotoxic CD8 clonotypes in ibrutinib-treated CLL. Study-wide background: Of the patients, some eleven were relapsed/refractory, about 15 treatment-naive and 17 to 18 IGHV unmutated. Mean values per sample were 255,043 productive templates and tens of thousands of productive rearrangements.

Regarding the study as a whole: The study found clonality rose at ibrutinib response, then fell toward baseline at progression.

With 3 bases removed from V and 4 bases from J, the gap between germline ends came to 8 bases. The CDR3 extends over 13 amino acids. In germline, CDR1 is SNHLY, CDR2 FYNNEI. TCRdb keeps only in-frame clones here, not all; method: immunoSEQ multiplex PCR. The sample comprises 100,000 to 150,000 clones, approximately 83% of which are singletons, and approximately 2% rests with the top ten. The sequence came from a human donor with chronic lymphocytic leukemia. The chain employs TRBV2 and TRBJ2-3, with D perhaps TRBD1 (5 bases). The specimen comprised PBMCs, sampled after 24 months of ibrutinib treatment. The CDR3 loop reads CASSDGRADTQYF. The CDR3 nucleotides read TGTGCCAGCAGTGACGGCAGGGCAGATACGCAGTATTTT.